These T cell receptor beta chains were read from a single sample in a study of cytomegalovirus exposure and HLA in healthy donors. Profiled with immunoSEQ multiplex PCR; TCRdb holds only in-frame clones, not every one. The sample records about 200,000 clones, around 86% being singletons. The sequenced material came from PBMCs. Receptors originate from a woman aged 18-30 years in good health and CMV-seropositive. Each CDR3 is given with its conserved first and last residue. The D gene is left open where the match is weak. Size values are once, few and many counts, or a class for expanded clones, and some rows have none.

J gene,D gene,clone size,V gene,CDR3 DNA,CDR3 protein
TRBJ2-5,NA,NA,TRBV11-3,TGTGCCAGCAGCTTAGTCACGAGCGGGACCCAGTACTTC,CASSLVTSGTQYF
TRBJ1-5,TRBD1,NA,TRBV7-8,TGTGCCAGCAGCTTTGAGGGGGCGCGTATTCCATTTCAGCCCCAGCATTTT,CASSFEGARIPFQPQHF
TRBJ2-2,NA,NA,TRBV19,TGTGCCAGTAGTATTAGCTCGAACACCGGGGAGCTGTTTTTT,CASSISSNTGELFF
TRBJ2-3,TRBD1,NA,TRBV9,TGTGCCAGCAGCACCCATGGACAGGGGCCAGATACGCAGTATTTT,CASSTHGQGPDTQYF
TRBJ2-7,NA,NA,TRBV5-1,TGCGCCAGCAGCTCCCCCCCGAGGGGGATCTACGAGCAGTACTTC,CASSSPPRGIYEQYF
TRBJ2-1,NA,NA,TRBV7-9,TGTGCCAGCAGCGTTAGCGTTACGTTGAATAATGAGCAGTTCTTC,CASSVSVTLNNEQFF
TRBJ1-4,TRBD1,NA,TRBV5-1,TGCGCCAGCAGCTTAGGACAGGGCTCTAATGAAAAACTGTTTTTT,CASSLGQGSNEKLFF
TRBJ1-1,TRBD1,once,TRBV5-1,TGCGCCAGCAGCTTGGTGGCAGGGGGCGCGGGGAACACTGAAGCTTTCTTT,CASSLVAGGAGNTEAFF
TRBJ2-7,NA,NA,TRBV11-1,TGTGCCAGCAGCCCGGAGACGGGACTTACCTACGAGCAGTACTTC,CASSPETGLTYEQYF
TRBJ2-7,TRBD1,NA,TRBV7-9,TGTGCCAGCAGCTTCCCCGGGGACAGGGGGCTCCCATCGGTCTACGAGCAGTACTTC,CASSFPGDRGLPSVYEQYF
TRBJ2-2,NA,NA,TRBV5-1,TGCGCCAGCAGCTTCGGAGGGACGAACACCGGGGAGCTGTTTTTT,CASSFGGTNTGELFF
TRBJ1-4,NA,NA,TRBV6-5,TGTGCCAGCAGTGCCCCGGGACACAATGAAAAACTGTTTTTT,CASSAPGHNEKLFF
TRBJ1-2,NA,NA,TRBV6-5,TGTGCCAGCAGTAGGGGGAGATATGGCTACACCTTC,CASSRGRYGYTF